This TCR beta chain emerged from a study of OX40 agonist ivuxolimab in advanced cancers. The overall study: Patients in the trial were receiving intravenous ivuxolimab every 2 weeks, at doses of 0.01 to 10 mg/kg.

Using immunoSEQ multiplex PCR, the repertoire was profiled, and TCRdb retains in-frame clones only, with some absent. Of about 38,000 clones in the sample, 87% are singletons; the top ten hold about 30%. The germline gives CDR1 MGHRA, CDR2 YSYEKL. Trimming cost V 6 bases and J 0 bases, with 12 bases left between them. This CDR3 has 15 residues. This clonotype originated in an adult with an advanced solid tumor such as melanoma, head and neck, liver or kidney cancer. Sequences were derived from CD4+ or CD8+ T cells sorted from blood, sampled in a trial of the OX40 agonist ivuxolimab. The chain couples TRBV4-1 to TRBJ1-3; maybe TRBD1 (5 bases). CDR3 nucleotide sequence: TGCGCCAGCAGGGGACGGTCATTCTCTGGAAACACCATATATTTT. Residues: CASRGRSFSGNTIYF.